Following are 27 T cell receptor beta chains from one sample sequenced in a study of regulatory T cells in long-lasting Graves disease. Library construction for TCR beta used iRepertoire HTBI primers and Arm-PCR of CDR3 regions. TCRdb passed the multiplex PCR reads through MiXCR, listing each CDR3 protein once. The data contain 350,000 to 550,000 distinct CDR3 sequences, about 15% of them seen just once; the ten biggest clones take up about 25%. The time point here: newly diagnosed GD, antithyroid drugs for less than 3 months. Researchers made the TCR library from RNA that was extracted from PBMCs. The sample was also linked to a second study, of T cells in Graves' hyperthyroidism and ophthalmopathy.

Sequences were derived from peripheral blood mononuclear cells (PBMCs), sampled at new diagnosis, from a patient treated with antithyroid drugs. All receptors derive from a woman aged 18 to 35 with Graves disease.

The J gene is TRBJ2-1, the V gene TRBV9, with 7 bases aligning to TRBD2. Germline CDR1 and CDR2: SGDLS and YYNGEE. V shed 0 bases and J 7 bases; nucleotides not matched to a gene: 13. This CDR3 is 17 amino acids long. CDR3 DNA: TGTGCCAGCAGCGTAGATCCAGCGGGGTCTATGAGGAATGAGCAGTTCTTC. Translation: CASSVDPAGSMRNEQFF. The full variable domain, its missing parts supplied by reference TRBV9 and TRBJ2-1, is DSGVTQTPKHLITATGQRVTLRCSPRSGDLSVYWYQQSLDQGLQFLIQYYNGEERAKGNILERFSAQQFPDLHSELNLSSLELGDSALYFCASSVDPAGSMRNEQFFGPGTRLTVL.

This clonotype was counted many times. The genes are TRBV20-1 and TRBJ2-1; 9 bases fit TRBD2. The length of the CDR3 is 15 residues. Unmatched junction bases numbered 10, after V lost 5 bases and J lost 5 bases. From germline, CDR1 is DFQATT and CDR2 SNEGSKA (reference sequence). The CDR3 nucleotides are TGCAGTGCTTCCCTAGCGGGGCGAGGAAACAATGAGCAGTTCTTC. It translates to CSASLAGRGNNEQFF.

The chain couples TRBV15 to TRBJ1-5; 7 bases agree with TRBD1. V lost 1 base, J lost 3 bases, and 6 bases stayed unmatched. The CDR3 is 16 amino acids. Per the germline V gene, CDR1 is LNHNV and CDR2 is YYDKDF (reference sequence). The CDR3 region has the DNA TGTGCCACCAGCAGAGGGGACAGTCGGGTCAATCAGCCCCAGCATTTT. It specifies CATSRGDSRVNQPQHF.

This clonotype was seen only once. V and J are TRBV27 and TRBJ2-3, with D possibly matching TRBD2 (6 bases). V lost 3 bases, J lost 0 bases, and 10 bases lay in between. Germline loops: CDR1 MNHEY, CDR2 SMNVEV (reference sequence). This CDR3 region has 15 residues. The CDR3 spells CASSFVGGSTDTQYF. The CDR3 DNA is TGTGCCAGCAGTTTTGTGGGAGGAAGCACAGATACGCAGTATTTT.

The J gene is TRBJ1-2, the V gene TRBV5-8; D is uncertain. The V end was cut by 0 bases, the J end by 5 bases, with 11 bases between. Germline assignment: CDR1 SGHTS and CDR2 YDEGEE. The CDR3 has 14 residues. The CDR3 DNA reads as TGTGCCAGCAGCTTGGCCCCAGGTGGATATGGCTACACCTTC. This codes for CASSLAPGGYGYTF.

This clonotype was detected many times. The rearrangement uses TRBV28 and TRBJ2-1, with 9 bases lining up with TRBD2. The J call may be in error: the DNA end matches TRBJ2-4 better. Germline V gives CDR1 MDHEN, CDR2 SYDVKM. The CDR3 is 11 amino acids. The CDR3 DNA reads as TGTGCCAGCAGTACTAGCGGGTCTCAGTACTTC. Encoded protein: CASSTSGSQYF.

This clonotype showed up many times. The chain joins TRBV28 to TRBJ2-1; D ambiguous. The CDR3 is 16 amino acids. V lost 4 bases and J lost 2, with 15 bases in between. Germline-derived CDR1 and CDR2 are MDHEN and SYDVKM. The CDR3 coding sequence is TGTGCCAGCAGTTCCCCGCAGACTCCGACCTACAATGAGCAGTTCTTC. Its protein product is CASSSPQTPTYNEQFF.

The CDR3: CASSERTFRLAGGGYEQYF. The CDR3 region has the DNA TGTGCCAGCAGTGAACGGACATTTAGACTAGCGGGAGGGGGCTACGAGCAGTACTTC. This chain joins TRBV6-1 and TRBJ2-7, with 14 bases identical to TRBD2. Trimming removed 2 bases from V and 3 bases from J; junction bases left unmatched: 12. CDR1 and CDR2 (germline): MNHNS, SASEGT. This CDR3 comprises 19 residues.

This clonotype was seen ten or more times. The V gene is TRBV12-3 or TRBV12-4, the J gene TRBJ2-1; 8 positions match TRBD2. Trimming removed 2 bases from V and 10 bases from J; junction bases left unmatched: 7. The CDR3 covers 14 residues. Here the CDR3 DNA reads TGTGCCAGCAGTTTACTAGCGGGCCCCCAGGAGCAGTTCTTC. Translating gives CASSLLAGPQEQFF.

This clonotype was seen at least ten times. The chain recombines TRBV7-9 with TRBJ2-7; D gene uncertain. V gave up 6 bases and J gave up 6 bases, with 6 bases separating them. This CDR3 comprises 10 residues. CDR1 and CDR2 (germline): SEHNR, FQNEAQ (reference sequence). CDR3 loop: CASSVSEQYF. CDR3 bases: TGTGCCAGCAGTGTCTCCGAGCAGTACTTC.

This clonotype was recorded a few times. The chain carries TRBV10-1 and TRBJ2-7; no definite D call. Germline CDR1 and CDR2: WNHNN and SYGVQD (reference sequence). V lost 0 bases to trimming and J lost 6 bases, with 9 bases between them. There are 13 residues in the CDR3. CDR3 sequence reads: CASSESAKGEQYF. CDR3 bases: TGCGCCAGCAGTGAGTCCGCTAAGGGCGAGCAGTACTTC.

At least ten counts were recorded for this clonotype. The chain combines TRBV28 with TRBJ1-6; D is unclear. This CDR3 contains 15 residues. V lost 6 bases and J 5 bases, leaving 14 bases between the germline ends. The germline V gene has CDR1 MDHEN and CDR2 SYDVKM. The DNA for the CDR3 is TGTGCCAGCAGGGCTTGGGAGAGGAATAATTCACCCCTCCACTTT. Its translation: CASRAWERNNSPLHF.

The rearrangement links TRBV2 to TRBJ2-6; weak D call: TRBD1 (6 bases). This CDR3 has 16 amino acids. V lost 4 bases and J 0 bases, leaving 10 bases between the germline ends. In germline, CDR1 is SNHLY, CDR2 FYNNEI. For the CDR3, the DNA is TGTGCCAGCAGTGGGACAGAGAGCTCTGGGGCCAACGTCCTGACTTTC. The encoded protein is CASSGTESSGANVLTF.

The V gene is TRBV4-2, the J gene TRBJ2-7, with no clear D. Germline values: CDR1 LGHNA, CDR2 YNFKEQ. The CDR3 extends over 13 amino acids. V was clipped by 0 bases and J by 2 bases, with 5 bases between them. CDR3 loop: CASSQELAYEQYF. The CDR3 coding sequence is TGTGCCAGCAGCCAAGAGCTGGCCTACGAGCAGTACTTC.

There are many counts of this clonotype. V and J are TRBV5-1 and TRBJ1-3, with D tentatively TRBD1 (6 bases). There are 15 residues in the CDR3. CDR1 SGHRS and CDR2 YFSETQ come from the germline V gene. V was clipped by 1 base and J by 2 bases, with 10 bases between them. The chain's CDR3 is CASSLTAGAGNTIYF. The CDR3 bases are TGCGCCAGCAGCTTGACAGCAGGGGCTGGAAACACCATATATTTT.

This clonotype was seen a few times. V is TRBV9 and J is TRBJ2-7; 7 bases are a match to TRBD2. Trimming took 3 bases from V and 5 from J; bases not matched to a gene: 11. Germline CDR1 is SGDLS and CDR2 is YYNGEE. This CDR3 has 15 residues. The CDR3, as DNA: TGTGCCAGCAGCGCCTCTCTGGCGGGGGATCACGAGCAGTACTTC. Its translation is CASSASLAGDHEQYF.

This clonotype was observed many times. The V and J genes are TRBV11-2 and TRBJ2-1; D is undetermined. V was cut by 0 bases and J by 2 bases, with 5 bases left in between. This CDR3 spans 14 amino acids. Germline-derived CDR1 and CDR2 are SGHAT and FQNNGV. CDR3 DNA sequence: TGTGCCAGCAGCTTAGATCCTGCCTACAATGAGCAGTTCTTC. Its protein product is CASSLDPAYNEQFF. The complete variable domain, with remaining parts taken from reference TRBV11-2 and TRBJ2-1, reads EAGVAQSPRYKIIEKRQSVAFWCNPISGHATLYWYQQILGQGPKLLIQFQNNGVVDDSQLPKDRFSAERLKGVDSTLKIQPAKLEDSAVYLCASSLDPAYNEQFFGPGTRLTVL.

The V gene is TRBV30, the J gene TRBJ2-5, with TRBD2 matching 14 bases. Germline trimming cut 3 bases from V and 4 bases from J; bases unmatched to any gene: 4. CDR1 is GTSNPN and CDR2 is SVGIG in the germline V gene (reference sequence). The CDR3 totals 15 residues. CDR3 in amino acids: CAWRAGTSGRETQYF. Here the CDR3 DNA reads TGTGCCTGGAGGGCCGGGACTAGCGGGAGAGAGACCCAGTACTTC.

This clonotype was observed many times. The chain couples TRBV12-3 or TRBV12-4 to TRBJ1-1; a possible D gene is TRBD1 (5 bases). V was trimmed by 6 bases and J by 4 bases, leaving 9 bases between them. The CDR3 has 12 amino acids. This CDR3 is CASSLQGTEAFF. The DNA of the CDR3 is TGTGCCAGCAGCCTCCAGGGCACTGAAGCTTTCTTT.

This clonotype was counted ten times or more. This chain uses TRBV28 with TRBJ2-3, with 8 bases aligning to TRBD1. There are 13 residues in the CDR3. Germline V lookup: CDR1 MDHEN, CDR2 SYDVKM. The V and J ends lost 5 bases and 4 bases, in that order; junction bases with no gene match: 2. For the CDR3, the DNA is TGTGCCAGCAGTAGACAGGGGTCAGATACGCAGTATTTT. This sequence encodes CASSRQGSDTQYF.

The genes are TRBV12-3 or TRBV12-4 and TRBJ1-5, with 7 bases aligning to TRBD1. After removal of 6 bases from V and 0 bases from J, the junction contained 14 bases not matched to a gene. CDR3 size: 18 residues. The CDR3 DNA reads TGTGCCAGCAGATACTCCGACAGGGTGGTGTTTAGCAATCAGCCCCAGCATTTT. Translated: CASRYSDRVVFSNQPQHF.

In this sample, this clonotype turned up many times. The rearrangement uses TRBV7-9 and TRBJ2-1; D may correspond to TRBD1 or TRBD2 (5 bases each). Deletions cut 5 bases from V and 9 bases from J, with 11 bases between. Germline V gene data show CDR1 as SEHNR and CDR2 as FQNEAQ (reference sequence). CDR3 length equals 12 residues. The CDR3 sequence: CASSQPGPEQFF. As DNA, the CDR3 is TGTGCCAGCAGCCAACCGGGGCCTGAGCAGTTCTTC.

In its sample, this clonotype was seen many times. The rearrangement uses TRBV20-1 and TRBJ2-1; 10 bases match TRBD2. The CDR3 has 16 amino acids. Per the germline V gene, CDR1 is DFQATT and CDR2 is SNEGSKA (reference sequence). V dropped 1 base and J dropped 6; count of bases not matched to a gene: 9. The CDR3 sequence: CSARASLAGVSNEQFF. CDR3 bases: TGCAGTGCTAGAGCCTCGCTAGCGGGAGTGAGCAATGAGCAGTTCTTC.

This clonotype was recorded many times. This chain uses TRBV11-2 with TRBJ2-3; D unclear. The assigned J gene may be wrong: the sequence end matches TRBJ2-1 better. CDR3 length: 11 amino acids. Germline CDR1 reads SGHAT; CDR2 reads FQNNGV. CDR3 amino acids: CASSLDFSQFF. CDR3 sequence (DNA): TGTGCCAGCAGCTTAGACTTCTCGCAGTTCTTC.

This clonotype was seen ten or more times. J is TRBJ1-2 and V is TRBV5-4, with a possible D match to TRBD1 (5 bases). CDR3 length: 15 residues. Germline CDR1 and CDR2: SGHNT and YYREEE (reference sequence). With 3 bases removed from V and 0 bases from J, the gap between germline ends came to 12 bases. CDR3 residues: CASSSPTVANYGYTF. CDR3 coding DNA: TGTGCCAGCAGCTCACCGACAGTAGCTAACTATGGCTACACCTTC.

This clonotype has ten or more counts. The J gene is TRBJ1-1, the V gene TRBV7-2; D is unclear. Germline CDR1 and CDR2: SGHTA and FQGNSA. The V end lost 3 bases, the J end lost 1 base, and 9 bases lay between the germline ends. The CDR3 is 14 residues long. CDR3 residues: CASSLWTGNTEAFF. CDR3 nucleotide sequence: TGTGCCAGCAGCTTGTGGACTGGGAACACTGAAGCTTTCTTT.

The sample holds many counts of this clonotype. The chain carries TRBV5-5 and TRBJ2-3; 9 bases fit TRBD2. The CDR3 contains 16 residues. Looked up from germline, CDR1 is SGHKS and CDR2 is YYEKEE (reference sequence). The V and J ends lost 0 bases and 4 bases, in that order; junction bases with no gene match: 6. Written as DNA, the CDR3 is TGTGCCAGCAGCTTGGTCGGTAGCGGGAGTGCAGATACGCAGTATTTT. It encodes CASSLVGSGSADTQYF. Using reference TRBV5-5 and TRBJ2-3 for the parts outside the CDR3, the full variable domain is DAGVTQSPTHLIKTRGQQVTLRCSPISGHKSVSWYQQVLGQGPQFIFQYYEKEERGRGNFPDRFSARQFPNYSSELNVNALLLGDSALYLCASSLVGSGSADTQYFGPGTRLTVL.